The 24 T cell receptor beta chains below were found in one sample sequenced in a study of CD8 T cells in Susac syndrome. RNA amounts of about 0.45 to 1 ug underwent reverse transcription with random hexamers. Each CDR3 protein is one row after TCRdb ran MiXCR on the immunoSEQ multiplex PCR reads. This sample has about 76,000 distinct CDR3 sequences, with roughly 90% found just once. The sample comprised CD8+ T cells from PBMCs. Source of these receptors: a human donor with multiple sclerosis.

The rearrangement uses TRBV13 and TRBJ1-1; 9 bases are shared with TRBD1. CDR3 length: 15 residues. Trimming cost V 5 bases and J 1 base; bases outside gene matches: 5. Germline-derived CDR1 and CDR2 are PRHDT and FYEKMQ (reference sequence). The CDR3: CASSLGTGTNTEAFF. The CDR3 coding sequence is TGTGCCAGCAGCCTCGGGACAGGGACGAACACTGAAGCTTTCTTT.

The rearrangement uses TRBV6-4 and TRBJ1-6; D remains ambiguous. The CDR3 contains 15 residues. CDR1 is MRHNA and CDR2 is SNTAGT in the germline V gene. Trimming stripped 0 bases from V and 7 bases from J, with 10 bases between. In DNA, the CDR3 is TGTGCCAGCAGTGACTCGGGTGTCGAGAATTCACCCCTCCACTTT. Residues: CASSDSGVENSPLHF.

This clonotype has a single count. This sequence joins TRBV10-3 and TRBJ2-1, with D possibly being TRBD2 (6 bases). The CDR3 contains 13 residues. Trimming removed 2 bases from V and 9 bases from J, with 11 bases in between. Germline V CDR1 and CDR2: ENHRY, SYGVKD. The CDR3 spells CAISEGSGSEQFF. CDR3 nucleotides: TGTGCCATCAGTGAGGGTAGCGGTAGTGAGCAGTTCTTC.

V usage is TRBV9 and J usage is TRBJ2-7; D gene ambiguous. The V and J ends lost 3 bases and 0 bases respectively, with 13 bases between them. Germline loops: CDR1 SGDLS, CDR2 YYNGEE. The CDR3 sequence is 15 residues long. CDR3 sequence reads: CASSEWGSASYEQYF. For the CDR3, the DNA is TGTGCCAGCAGCGAGTGGGGTAGTGCCTCCTACGAGCAGTACTTC.

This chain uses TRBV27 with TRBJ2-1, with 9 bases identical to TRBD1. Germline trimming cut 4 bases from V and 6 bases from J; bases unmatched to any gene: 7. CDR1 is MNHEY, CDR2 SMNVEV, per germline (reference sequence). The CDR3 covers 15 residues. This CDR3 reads CASSSPGTGINEQFF. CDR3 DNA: TGTGCCAGCAGTTCCCCCGGGACAGGGATCAATGAGCAGTTCTTC.

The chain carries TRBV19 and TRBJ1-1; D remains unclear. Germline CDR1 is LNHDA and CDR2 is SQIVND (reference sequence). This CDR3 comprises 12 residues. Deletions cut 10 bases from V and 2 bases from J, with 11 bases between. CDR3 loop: CATSAGNTEAFF. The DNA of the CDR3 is TGTGCCACTTCGGCGGGTAACACTGAAGCTTTCTTT.

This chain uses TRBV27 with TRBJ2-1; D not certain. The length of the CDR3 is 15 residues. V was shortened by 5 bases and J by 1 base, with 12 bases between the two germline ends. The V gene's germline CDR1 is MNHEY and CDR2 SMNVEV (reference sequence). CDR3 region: CASSPIAGSYNEQFF. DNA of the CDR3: TGTGCCAGCAGTCCCATAGCTGGATCCTACAATGAGCAGTTCTTC.

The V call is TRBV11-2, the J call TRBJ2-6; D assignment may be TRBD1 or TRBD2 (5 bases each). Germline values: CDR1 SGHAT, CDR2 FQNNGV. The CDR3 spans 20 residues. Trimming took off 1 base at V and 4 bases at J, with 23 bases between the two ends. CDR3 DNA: TGTGCCAGCAGCTTAGGGTGGGACGGAACCCATAAAAGCGGGGCCAACGTCCTGACTTTC. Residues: CASSLGWDGTHKSGANVLTF.

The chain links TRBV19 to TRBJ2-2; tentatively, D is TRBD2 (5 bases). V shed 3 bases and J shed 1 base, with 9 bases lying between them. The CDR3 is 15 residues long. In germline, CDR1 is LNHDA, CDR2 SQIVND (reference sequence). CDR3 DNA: TGTGCCAGTAGTATTACGGGGAGGAACACCGGGGAGCTGTTTTTT. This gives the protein CASSITGRNTGELFF.

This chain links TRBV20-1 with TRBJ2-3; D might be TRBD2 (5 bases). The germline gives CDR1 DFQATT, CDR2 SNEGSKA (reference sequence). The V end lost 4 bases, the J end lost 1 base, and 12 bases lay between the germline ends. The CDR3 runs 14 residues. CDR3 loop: CSAIGSLGTDTQYF. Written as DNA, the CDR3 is TGCAGTGCTATAGGGAGTTTGGGCACAGATACGCAGTATTTT.

CDR3 loop: CATWTSGETQYF. The CDR3 nucleotides read TGTGCCACCTGGACTAGCGGGGAGACCCAGTACTTC. The rearrangement uses TRBV2 and TRBJ2-5; 11 bases agree with TRBD2. V lost 10 bases to trimming and J lost 5 bases; unmatched junction nucleotides: 3. The CDR3 is made up of 12 amino acids. The germline gives CDR1 SNHLY, CDR2 FYNNEI.

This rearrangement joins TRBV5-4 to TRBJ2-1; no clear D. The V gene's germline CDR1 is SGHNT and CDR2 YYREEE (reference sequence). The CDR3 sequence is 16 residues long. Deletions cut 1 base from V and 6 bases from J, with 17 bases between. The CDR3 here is CASSLLSSANRNEQFF. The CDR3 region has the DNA TGTGCCAGCAGCTTGTTATCGTCAGCGAATCGCAATGAGCAGTTCTTC.

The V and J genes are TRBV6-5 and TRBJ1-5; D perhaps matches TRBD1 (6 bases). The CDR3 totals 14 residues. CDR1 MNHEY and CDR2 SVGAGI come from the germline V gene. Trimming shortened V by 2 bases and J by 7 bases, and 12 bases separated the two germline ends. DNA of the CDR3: TGTGCCAGCAGTTACACAGGGACCGGACAGCCCCAGCATTTT. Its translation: CASSYTGTGQPQHF.

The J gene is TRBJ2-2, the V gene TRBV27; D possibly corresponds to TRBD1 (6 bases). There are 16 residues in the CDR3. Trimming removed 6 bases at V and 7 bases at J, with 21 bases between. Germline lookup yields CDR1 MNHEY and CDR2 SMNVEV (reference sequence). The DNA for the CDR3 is TGTGCCAGCAGCTCCCGGTCCCAGGGGTATAGCGGGGAGCTGTTTTTT. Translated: CASSSRSQGYSGELFF.

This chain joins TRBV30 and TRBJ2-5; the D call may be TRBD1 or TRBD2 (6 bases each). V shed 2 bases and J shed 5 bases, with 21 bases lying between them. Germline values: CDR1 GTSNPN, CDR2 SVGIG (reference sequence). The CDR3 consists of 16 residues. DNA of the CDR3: TGTGCCTGGAGTTCCACCCTCTGGGGGGCTGAGGAGACCCAGTACTTC. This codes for CAWSSTLWGAEETQYF.

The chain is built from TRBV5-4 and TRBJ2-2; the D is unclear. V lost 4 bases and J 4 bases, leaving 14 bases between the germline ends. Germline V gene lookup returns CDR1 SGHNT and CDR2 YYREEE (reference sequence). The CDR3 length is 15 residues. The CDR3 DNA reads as TGTGCCAGCAGCCCCAGCAGTTTTTCCACCGGGGAGCTGTTTTTT. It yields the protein CASSPSSFSTGELFF.

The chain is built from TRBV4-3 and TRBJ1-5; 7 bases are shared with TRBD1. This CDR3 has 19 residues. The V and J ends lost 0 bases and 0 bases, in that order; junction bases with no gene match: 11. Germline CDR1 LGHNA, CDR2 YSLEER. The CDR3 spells CASSQDILTGPLSNQPQHF. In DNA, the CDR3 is TGCGCCAGCAGCCAAGATATATTGACAGGGCCTCTTAGCAATCAGCCCCAGCATTTT.

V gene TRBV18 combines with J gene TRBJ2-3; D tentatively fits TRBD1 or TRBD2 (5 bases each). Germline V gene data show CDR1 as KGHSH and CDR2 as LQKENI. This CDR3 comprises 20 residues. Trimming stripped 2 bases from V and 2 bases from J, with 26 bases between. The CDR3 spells CASSPWRPGSMGEPTDTQYF. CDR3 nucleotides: TGTGCCAGCTCACCATGGCGCCCAGGGTCCATGGGGGAGCCCACAGATACGCAGTATTTT.

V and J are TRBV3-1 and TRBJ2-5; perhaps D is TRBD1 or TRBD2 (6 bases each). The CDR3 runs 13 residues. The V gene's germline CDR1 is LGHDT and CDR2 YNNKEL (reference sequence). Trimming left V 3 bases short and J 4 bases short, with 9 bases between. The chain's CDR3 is CASSHRGGETQYF. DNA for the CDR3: TGTGCCAGCAGCCACAGGGGAGGAGAGACCCAGTACTTC.

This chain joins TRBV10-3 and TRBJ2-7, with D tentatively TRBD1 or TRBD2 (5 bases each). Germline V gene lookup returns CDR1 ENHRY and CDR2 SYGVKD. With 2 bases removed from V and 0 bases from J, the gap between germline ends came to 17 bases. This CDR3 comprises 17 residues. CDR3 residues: CAISEGARGGSSYEQYF. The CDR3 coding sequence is TGTGCCATCAGTGAGGGGGCACGAGGAGGCAGCTCCTACGAGCAGTACTTC.

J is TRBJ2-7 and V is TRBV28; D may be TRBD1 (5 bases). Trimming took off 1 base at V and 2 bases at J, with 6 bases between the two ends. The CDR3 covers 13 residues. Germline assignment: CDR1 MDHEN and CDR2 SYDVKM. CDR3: CASSLYRTYEQYF. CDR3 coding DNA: TGTGCCAGCAGTTTATACAGGACCTACGAGCAGTACTTC.

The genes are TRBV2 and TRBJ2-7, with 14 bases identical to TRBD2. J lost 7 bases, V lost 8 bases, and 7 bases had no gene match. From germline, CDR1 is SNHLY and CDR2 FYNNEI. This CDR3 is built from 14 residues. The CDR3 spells CASRGTSGRWEQYF. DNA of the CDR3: TGTGCCAGCCGAGGGACTAGCGGGAGATGGGAGCAGTACTTC. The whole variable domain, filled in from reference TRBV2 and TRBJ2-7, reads EPEVTQTPSHQVTQMGQEVILRCVPISNHLYFYWYRQILGQKVEFLVSFYNNEISEKSEIFDDQFSVERPDGSNFTLKIRSTKLEDSAMYFCASRGTSGRWEQYFGPGTRLTVT.

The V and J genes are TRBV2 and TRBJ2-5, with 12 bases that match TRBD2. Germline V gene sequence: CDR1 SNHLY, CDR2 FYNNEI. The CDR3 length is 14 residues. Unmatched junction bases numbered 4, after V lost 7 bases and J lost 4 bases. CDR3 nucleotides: TGTGCCAGCACCGGACTAGCGGGATTAGAGACCCAGTACTTC. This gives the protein CASTGLAGLETQYF. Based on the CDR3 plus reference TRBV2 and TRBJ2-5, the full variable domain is EPEVTQTPSHQVTQMGQEVILRCVPISNHLYFYWYRQILGQKVEFLVSFYNNEISEKSEIFDDQFSVERPDGSNFTLKIRSTKLEDSAMYFCASTGLAGLETQYFGPGTRLLVL.

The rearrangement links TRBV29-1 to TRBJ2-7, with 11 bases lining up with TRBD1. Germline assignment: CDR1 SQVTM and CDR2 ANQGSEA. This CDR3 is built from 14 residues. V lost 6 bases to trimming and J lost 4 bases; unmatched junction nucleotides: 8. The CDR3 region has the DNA TGCAGCGTGCGTCCGGGACAGGGGGAGTACGAGCAGTACTTC. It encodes CSVRPGQGEYEQYF.